This entry lists 2 T cell receptor beta chains sequenced from one sample in a study of high-grade serous ovarian cancer treatment subgroups. Tumor samples were taken before definitive surgery or chemotherapy. TCRdb's table, derived via immunoSEQ multiplex PCR, lists solely in-frame clones and lacks some. The sample comprises 7,500 to 10,000 clones, more than 55% of which are singletons, and approximately 6.2% rests with the top ten. Sequenced: tumor tissue. Every receptor here comes from a human donor with high-grade serous ovarian cancer.

The rearrangement joins TRBV2 to TRBJ2-5; D remains ambiguous. This CDR3 comprises 11 residues. CDR1 and CDR2 from the germline V gene are SNHLY and FYNNEI. The V and J ends lost 8 bases and 0 bases respectively, with 4 bases between them. Here the CDR3 reads CASQYQETQYF. In DNA, the CDR3 is TGTGCCAGCCAGTACCAAGAGACCCAGTACTTC.

The table lists this clone with a few counts. This chain links TRBV7-9 with TRBJ2-3; D is uncertain. CDR3 length: 13 residues. Germline assignment: CDR1 SEHNR and CDR2 FQNEAQ (reference sequence). V lost 7 bases and J 0 bases, leaving 8 bases between the germline ends. For the CDR3, the DNA is TGTGCCAGCAAGGGTTCTAGCACAGATACGCAGTATTTT. It specifies CASKGSSTDTQYF.